The 26 T cell receptor beta chains below all came from one sample that was sequenced in a study of T cells in narcolepsy. Generated by immunoSEQ multiplex PCR, the TCRdb table keeps only in-frame clones and is missing some. Of 35,000 to 40,000 clones detected, roughly 88% appear once; the ten largest clones hold 1.6%. What was sequenced was CD45RA- memory CD4+ T cells from PBMCs. Receptors were obtained from a human donor with narcolepsy.

This clone has just a few counts. This chain joins TRBV4-1 and TRBJ1-4; D is undetermined. The V end was cut by 0 bases, the J end by 3 bases, with 14 bases between. Germline V lookup: CDR1 MGHRA, CDR2 YSYEKL. The CDR3 is 17 amino acids. This CDR3 reads CASSQEPPRGPNEKLFF. CDR3 DNA: TGCGCCAGCAGCCAAGAACCCCCGCGGGGTCCTAATGAAAAACTGTTTTTT.

This clone was picked up one time. The chain has TRBV2 and TRBJ1-5, with D unclear. Between the trimmed V and J ends, which lost 3 bases and 5 bases, there was a span of 17 bases. The CDR3 totals 16 residues. Germline V gene data show CDR1 as SNHLY and CDR2 as FYNNEI. This chain's CDR3 is CASSELRAVRDQPQHF. In DNA, the CDR3 is TGTGCCAGCAGTGAGTTGAGGGCCGTCCGGGATCAGCCCCAGCATTTT.

This clone has a handful of counts. The chain is built from TRBV6-1 and TRBJ1-4; D not certain. Germline lookup yields CDR1 MNHNS and CDR2 SASEGT. The CDR3 totals 15 residues. V was cut by 2 bases and J by 0 bases, with 7 bases left in between. CDR3 loop: CASSERGATNEKLFF. The CDR3 DNA reads TGTGCCAGCAGTGAACGCGGTGCAACTAATGAAAAACTGTTTTTT.

The J gene is TRBJ1-6, the V gene TRBV7-8; 7 bases fit TRBD1. V shed 1 base, J shed 7 bases, and the junction held 1 base outside the gene matches. The V gene's germline CDR1 is SGHVS and CDR2 FQNEAQ. CDR3 length: 14 residues. In DNA, the CDR3 is TGTGCCAGCAGCTTAGTCAGGGGGAATTCACCCCTCCACTTT. This gives the protein CASSLVRGNSPLHF.

Details on this clone: Other DNA sequences in the sample encode the same CDR3. V and J are TRBV5-1 and TRBJ2-7; D is unresolved. This CDR3 has 14 amino acids. Germline lookup yields CDR1 SGHRS and CDR2 YFSETQ. V lost 0 bases to trimming and J lost 2 bases, with 9 bases between them. The CDR3 nucleotides are TGCGCCAGCAGCTTGGCCTCCGGGCCCTACGAGCAGTACTTC. This gives the protein CASSLASGPYEQYF. Full variable domain (rest looked up from reference TRBV5-1 and TRBJ2-7): KAGVTQTPRYLIKTRGQQVTLSCSPISGHRSVSWYQQTPGQGLQFLFEYFSETQRNKGNFPGRFSGRQFSNSRSEMNVSTLELGDSALYLCASSLASGPYEQYFGPGTRLTVT.

V is TRBV5-3 and J is TRBJ1-1; D unresolved. TRBV5-3 is an open reading frame, and its role is uncertain. V lost 1 base and J lost 1, with 2 bases in between. The CDR3 sequence is 12 residues long. The CDR3 bases are TGTGCCAGAAGCTTGCGGAACACTGAAGCTTTCTTT. Its translation: CARSLRNTEAFF.

The CDR3 loop reads CASSLHRAGDEQYF. CDR3 sequence (DNA): TGCGCCAGCAGCTTGCATCGAGCGGGGGACGAGCAGTACTTC. The chain joins TRBV5-1 to TRBJ2-7; 8 bases fit TRBD2. The V and J ends lost 1 base and 5 bases, in that order; junction bases with no gene match: 5. This CDR3 has 14 residues. In germline, CDR1 is SGHRS, CDR2 YFSETQ.

The chain uses TRBV15 and TRBJ2-5; D call uncertain. Germline-derived CDR1 and CDR2 are LNHNV and YYDKDF (reference sequence). Trimming pared 0 bases from V and 1 base from J, leaving 6 bases between. The CDR3 sequence is 14 residues long. CDR3 nucleotide sequence: TGTGCCACCAGCAGAGATCTATTCCAAGAGACCCAGTACTTC. Its translation: CATSRDLFQETQYF.

The chain joins TRBV12-1 to TRBJ2-7. TRBV12-1 is listed as a pseudogene. The CDR3 extends over 16 amino acids. The CDR3 DNA is TGTGCCAGCAGCTACACGTACTGGGGGAGCTCCTACGAGCAGTACTTC. Translating gives CASSYTYWGSSYEQYF.

The genes are TRBV11-1 and TRBJ2-1, with 8 bases lining up with TRBD1. The germline gives CDR1 SGHAT, CDR2 FQDESV (reference sequence). V lost 5 bases to trimming and J lost 2 bases; unmatched junction nucleotides: 5. The CDR3 length is 15 residues. DNA for the CDR3: TGTGCCAGCAGCGTGGGGACAGGTACCTACAATGAGCAGTTCTTC. As protein: CASSVGTGTYNEQFF.

The chain links TRBV30 to TRBJ2-2; D not certain. Germline V gene sequence: CDR1 GTSNPN, CDR2 SVGIG (reference sequence). The CDR3 runs 15 residues. Trimming pared 5 bases from V and 0 bases from J, leaving 13 bases between. This CDR3 is CAWVVGSANTGELFF. CDR3 sequence (DNA): TGTGCCTGGGTGGTGGGGTCGGCGAACACCGGGGAGCTGTTTTTT.

The CDR3 loop reads CASSQTVTNSPLHF. CDR3 in DNA: TGTGCCAGCAGCCAGACAGTGACTAATTCACCCCTCCACTTT. The genes are TRBV6-6 and TRBJ1-6; possibly TRBD1 for D (5 bases). The V gene's germline CDR1 is MNHNY and CDR2 SVGAGI (reference sequence). The CDR3 extends over 14 amino acids. The V gene lost 6 bases and the J gene lost 6 bases, with 12 bases spanning the gap.

The CDR3 here is CATPPGGEQYF. The CDR3 DNA is TGTGCCACCCCGCCTGGAGGCGAGCAGTACTTC. The chain couples TRBV19 to TRBJ2-7; D perhaps matches TRBD2 (5 bases). Deletions cut 10 bases from V and 6 bases from J, with 13 bases between. Per the germline V gene, CDR1 is LNHDA and CDR2 is SQIVND (reference sequence). The CDR3 extends over 11 amino acids.

The chain has TRBV7-3 and TRBJ2-5; D ambiguous. V dropped 5 bases and J dropped 2 bases, with 15 bases sitting between them. The CDR3 runs to 15 residues. CDR1 is SGHTA and CDR2 is FQGTGA in the germline V gene. For the CDR3, the DNA is TGTGCCAGCAGCGCCTCGGCGACGGTTCAAGAGACCCAGTACTTC. Translation: CASSASATVQETQYF.

This clone was detected only a few times. V and J are TRBV30 and TRBJ1-6; D unclear. Germline assignment: CDR1 GTSNPN and CDR2 SVGIG (reference sequence). The V end lost 1 base, the J end lost 5 bases, and 3 bases lay between the germline ends. The CDR3 loop spans 12 amino acids. The CDR3 loop is CAWSDNNSPLHF. The CDR3 DNA follows: TGTGCCTGGAGTGACAATAATTCACCCCTCCACTTT.

This clone was recorded once. This chain links TRBV7-3 with TRBJ2-3; D is unresolved. Germline assignment: CDR1 SGHTA and CDR2 FQGTGA. The V end was cut by 0 bases, the J end by 0 bases, with 4 bases between. This CDR3 has 14 amino acids. The CDR3: CASSLTASTDTQYF. CDR3 nucleotides: TGTGCCAGCAGCTTAACGGCGAGCACAGATACGCAGTATTTT.

This chain links TRBV28 with TRBJ1-2; D remains unclear. Per the germline V gene, CDR1 is MDHEN and CDR2 is SYDVKM. Deletions cut 3 bases from V and 6 bases from J, with 20 bases between. The CDR3 loop spans 16 amino acids. For the CDR3, the DNA is TGTGCCAGCAGTTTGCTCGGGCAAACCGATCTCGATGGCTACACCTTC. It is translated as CASSLLGQTDLDGYTF.

The rearrangement joins TRBV2 to TRBJ1-1, with 7 bases aligning to TRBD1. The CDR3 consists of 13 residues. Germline CDR1 SNHLY, CDR2 FYNNEI. The V gene end was trimmed by 11 bases and the J gene end by 1 base; junction bases not matched to a gene: 7. CDR3 region: CAGTGVGNTEAFF. In nucleotides, the CDR3 is TGTGCCGGAACAGGGGTCGGGAACACTGAAGCTTTCTTT.

The sample holds a few counts of this clone. The V call is TRBV5-1, the J call TRBJ1-6; 8 nucleotides align to TRBD1. J lost 4 bases, V lost 4 bases, and 7 bases had no gene match. The CDR3 loop spans 16 amino acids. CDR1 and CDR2 (germline): SGHRS, YFSETQ. CDR3 nucleotides: TGCGCCAGCAGCGCCGCAGGGGGCGGGTATAATTCACCCCTCCACTTT. Residues: CASSAAGGGYNSPLHF.

The chain uses TRBV6-5 and TRBJ1-2; D perhaps matches TRBD1 (6 bases). Germline CDR1 MNHEY, CDR2 SVGAGI. V was cut by 7 bases and J by 3 bases, with 12 bases left in between. The CDR3 has 13 amino acids. CDR3 bases: TGTGCCAGCAACCCGGGGACACACTATGGCTACACCTTC. Its protein product is CASNPGTHYGYTF.

This clone has a single count. V is TRBV5-1 and J is TRBJ2-2, with D uncertain. Germline V gene sequence: CDR1 SGHRS, CDR2 YFSETQ. The CDR3 runs to 13 residues. V shed 1 base and J shed 0 bases, with 1 base lying between them. The CDR3 sequence is CASSLTNTGELFF. CDR3 DNA sequence: TGCGCCAGCAGCTTGACGAACACCGGGGAGCTGTTTTTT.

This clone was detected only a few times. The chain is built from TRBV6-1 and TRBJ1-5; no reliable D call. Between the trimmed V and J ends, which lost 5 bases and 7 bases, there was a span of 12 bases. The CDR3 sequence is 13 residues long. Germline assignment: CDR1 MNHNS and CDR2 SASEGT. CDR3 sequence: CASSYGPLQPQHF. The CDR3 bases are TGTGCCAGCAGTTATGGACCGCTGCAGCCCCAGCATTTT.

The chain links TRBV19 to TRBJ2-3, with D possibly being TRBD1 or TRBD2 (5 bases each). Trimming left V 5 bases short and J 2 bases short, with 20 bases between. Germline CDR1 reads LNHDA; CDR2 reads SQIVND (reference sequence). The CDR3 runs to 17 residues. CDR3 bases: TGTGCCAGTAGTCTTCTGCCGGGACCCGCACCCACAGATACGCAGTATTTT. Translating gives CASSLLPGPAPTDTQYF.

This chain links TRBV7-9 with TRBJ1-2, with D tentatively TRBD1 (6 bases). There are 13 residues in the CDR3. In germline, CDR1 is SEHNR, CDR2 FQNEAQ (reference sequence). V was trimmed by 3 bases and J by 4 bases, leaving 9 bases between them. The DNA of the CDR3 is TGTGCCAGCAGCTTCGACAGGCTCTATGGCTACACCTTC. Its protein product is CASSFDRLYGYTF.

The chain links TRBV7-2 to TRBJ1-1; 8 bases agree with TRBD1. The CDR3 is made up of 13 amino acids. J gave up 8 bases and V 4 bases, and 6 bases lay outside the gene matches. Germline values: CDR1 SGHTA, CDR2 FQGNSA. For the CDR3, the DNA is TGTGCCAGCAGCTCGGGACAGGAAGGGGAAGCTTTCTTT. It is translated as CASSSGQEGEAFF.

This sequence joins TRBV15 and TRBJ2-5; no firm D call. The germline V gene has CDR1 LNHNV and CDR2 YYDKDF (reference sequence). V was trimmed by 0 bases and J by 5 bases, leaving 7 bases between them. The CDR3 extends over 13 amino acids. The CDR3 here is CATSREVQETQYF. CDR3 coding DNA: TGTGCCACCAGCAGAGAGGTGCAGGAGACCCAGTACTTC.